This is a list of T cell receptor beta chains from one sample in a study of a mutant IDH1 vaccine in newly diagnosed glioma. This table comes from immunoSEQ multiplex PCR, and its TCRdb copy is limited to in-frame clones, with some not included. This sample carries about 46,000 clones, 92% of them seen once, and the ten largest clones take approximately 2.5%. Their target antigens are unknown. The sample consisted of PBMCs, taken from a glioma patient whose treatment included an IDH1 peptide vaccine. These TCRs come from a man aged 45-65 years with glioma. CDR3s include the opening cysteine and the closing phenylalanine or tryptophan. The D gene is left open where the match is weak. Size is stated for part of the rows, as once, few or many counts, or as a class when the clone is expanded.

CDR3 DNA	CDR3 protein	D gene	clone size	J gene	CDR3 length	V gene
TGTGCCAGTAGTATAGAAACAGGGGCATGGAGTCAGCCCCAGCATTTT	CASSIETGAWSQPQHF	TRBD1	-	TRBJ1-5	16	TRBV19
TGTGCCAGCAGCTTACGTACAGATACGCAGTATTTT	CASSLRTDTQYF	-	-	TRBJ2-3	12	TRBV7-9
TGTGCCAGCAGCTTAGAGCGGGATTATCGGGAGACCCAGTACTTC	CASSLERDYRETQYF	TRBD2	-	TRBJ2-5	15	TRBV7-2
TGCGCCAGCAGCCCCCGGGACCCCCCTTACGAGCAGTACTTC	CASSPRDPPYEQYF	-	-	TRBJ2-7	14	TRBV5-1
TGTGCCAGCAGCACCCCAGGGTCCGGGCCCTTGTACGAGCAGTACTTC	CASSTPGSGPLYEQYF	-	once	TRBJ2-7	16	TRBV7-9
TGTGCCAGCACCTTGGGACCTGACACCGGGGAGCTGTTTTTT	CASTLGPDTGELFF	-	-	TRBJ2-2	14	TRBV27
TGCGCCACAAGGGCTACCTCCTATAATTCACCCCTCCACTTT	CATRATSYNSPLHF	-	-	TRBJ1-6	14	TRBV23-1
TGTGCCAGCAGTTTATCGCCAGGGCCCTACGAGCAGTACTTC	CASSLSPGPYEQYF	-	-	TRBJ2-7	14	TRBV27
TGTGCCACCAGCGCCCGAGTGGGTCTCGCCGAAAAACTGTTTTTT	CATSARVGLAEKLFF	-	-	TRBJ1-4	15	TRBV15
TGTGCCAGCAGCTTAGGTCGACGTGGCGGGAGAGGAACCGGGGAGCTGTTTTTT	CASSLGRRGGRGTGELFF	TRBD2	-	TRBJ2-2	18	TRBV7-8
TGTGCCAGCAGAGGAACCTCTGGGGCCAACGTCCTGACTTTC	CASRGTSGANVLTF	-	-	TRBJ2-6	14	TRBV28
TGTGCCAGCAGTTACTCCCAGGGGGGCACAGATACGCAGTATTTT	CASSYSQGGTDTQYF	TRBD1	-	TRBJ2-3	15	TRBV6-6
TGTGCCAGCTCACCGGCCGGGGCTCTAAACACTGAAGCTTTCTTT	CASSPAGALNTEAFF	-	-	TRBJ1-1	15	TRBV18
TGTGCCAGCAGCTTTGGGACTAGCGGACGGGAGACCCAGTACTTC	CASSFGTSGRETQYF	TRBD2	-	TRBJ2-5	15	TRBV7-2
TGTGCCAGCAGCGTGACAGGGCCTAATGAAAAACTGTTTTTT	CASSVTGPNEKLFF	TRBD1	once	TRBJ1-4	14	TRBV27
TGCGCCAGCAGCCTGGCGGGGGGACTCTCCTACGAGCAGTACTTC	CASSLAGGLSYEQYF	TRBD2	-	TRBJ2-7	15	TRBV5-1
TGCAGCGTTGAGGGAACTAGCGGCCCCAACAATGAGCAGTTCTTC	CSVEGTSGPNNEQFF	TRBD2	-	TRBJ2-1	15	TRBV29-1
TGCGCCAGCAGCCAAGACCTACCGATTGGGACAGAATTCTCCTACGAGCAGTACTTC	CASSQDLPIGTEFSYEQYF	TRBD1	-	TRBJ2-7	19	TRBV4-3
TGTGCCAGCAGCTTGGGGCGCTGGGGGGGACATGGGGACAATGAGCAGTTCTTC	CASSLGRWGGHGDNEQFF	-	-	TRBJ2-1	18	TRBV5-4
TGTGCCATCAGTGAGAAGGCAGCTAACTATGGCTACACCTTC	CAISEKAANYGYTF	-	once	TRBJ1-2	14	TRBV10-3
TGTGCCAGCAGTTTAAACTGGGAGCAGTACTTC	CASSLNWEQYF	-	-	TRBJ2-7	11	TRBV5-6
TGTGCCAGCAGCCCCCAGGGAACTAGCGGCTACGAGCAGTACTTC	CASSPQGTSGYEQYF	TRBD2	once	TRBJ2-7	15	TRBV7-2
TGCGCCAGCAGGGACAGGGAAAAACTGTTTTTT	CASRDREKLFF	TRBD1	-	TRBJ1-4	11	TRBV10-2
TGTGCCAGCAGCTTGGCCCGGGGTCAGCCCCAGCATTTT	CASSLARGQPQHF	-	-	TRBJ1-5	13	TRBV5-8
TGTGCCAGCAGTGCGGGACAGGACACCGGGGAGCTGTTTTTT	CASSAGQDTGELFF	TRBD1	-	TRBJ2-2	14	TRBV6-4
TGCGCCAGCAGCCCTCAGGGACAGATTGGCAATCAGCCCCAGCATTTT	CASSPQGQIGNQPQHF	TRBD1	-	TRBJ1-5	16	TRBV4-1
TGTGCCATCAGTGGGACTAGGGGCTCCTACGAGCAGTACTTC	CAISGTRGSYEQYF	TRBD2	-	TRBJ2-7	14	TRBV10-3
TGTGCCAGCAGCGCGGGACAGGGGCATTTCTACGAGCAGTACTTC	CASSAGQGHFYEQYF	TRBD1	-	TRBJ2-7	15	TRBV9
TGTGCCAGCAGCGCTAGCTCAGGGGCGAGCCGAGTTCCCTACGAGCAGTACTTC	CASSASSGASRVPYEQYF	-	-	TRBJ2-7	18	TRBV7-6
TGCGCCAGCAGCCAAGCCCAGTCGGGCACAGATACGCAGTATTTT	CASSQAQSGTDTQYF	-	once	TRBJ2-3	15	TRBV4-1
TGTGCCAGCAGCTTAGGATCGGGCCCGTGGGGTACAGATACGCAGTATTTT	CASSLGSGPWGTDTQYF	-	once	TRBJ2-3	17	TRBV11-2
TGTGCCAGCAGCTTGGGAGATTCTGGGGCCAACGTCCTGACTTTC	CASSLGDSGANVLTF	-	-	TRBJ2-6	15	TRBV7-6